This record covers a single TCR beta chain. The data originate from a study of blood T cell repertoires in COVID-19. Study as a whole: There were acute and convalescent COVID-19 samples, and they came from the United States, Italy and Spain.

The repertoire was sequenced with immunoSEQ multiplex PCR; TCRdb's copy has only in-frame clones and lacks some. The repertoire holds some 190,000 clones, with 86% as singletons. This CDR3 is 15 amino acids long. Germline CDR1 and CDR2: SNHLY and FYNNEI. J lost 8 bases, V lost 4 bases, and 8 bases had no gene match. Cohorts were based on clinical histories the participants reported. Sequencing was performed on PBMCs or T cells enriched from blood (not recorded which). The sequence came from a woman aged 40 to 49 in a cohort exposed to, infected with or recovered from COVID-19 (not recorded which). The chain uses TRBV2 and TRBJ1-4, with 9 bases matching TRBD1. The CDR3, as DNA: TGTGCCAGCAGTGGTAGGGACAGGGTTCTGGAAAAACTGTTTTTT. Its protein product is CASSGRDRVLEKLFF.